This entry is about one T cell receptor (beta chain). The CDR3 has 15 amino acids. Trimming left V 1 base short and J 5 bases short, with 11 bases between. Germline loops: CDR1 LGHNA, CDR2 YSLEER. The data derive from a study of blood T cell repertoires in COVID-19. Study-level background: Samples of COVID-19 (acute and convalescent) were obtained from the United States, Italy and Spain.

TCRdb's copy holds only in-frame clones and misses some; the assay was immunoSEQ multiplex PCR. This table has about 200,000 clones, 83% appearing once. This chain uses TRBV4-3 with TRBJ1-4; D unclear. The clonotype was recovered from a woman between 45 and 65 years old who had been exposed to COVID-19. Input material: PBMCs or T cells enriched from blood (not recorded which). This CDR3 reads CASSQGTAPNEKLFF. The CDR3 DNA is TGCGCCAGCAGCCAAGGTACAGCTCCAAATGAAAAACTGTTTTTT.